The following is a TCR beta chain sequence with its context. Its target is not known. This CDR3 contains 15 residues. The V gene's germline CDR1 is MNHEY and CDR2 SVGAGI. J was trimmed by 7 bases and V by 2 bases; bases with no gene match: 6. These data are taken from a study of OX40 agonist ivuxolimab in advanced cancers. Study-wide results and limits: In general, CD8+ T cells held more expanded clones than CD4+ did, on average. Still undetermined is the antigen specificity of the expanded peripheral T cells. Partial responders at 0.1-3.0 mg/kg had among the lowest clonal expansion. Among some nonresponders, normalized T-cell clonal expansion was also low.

Data came from immunoSEQ multiplex PCR; TCRdb stores just in-frame clones and leaves some out. The table records 9,000 to 13,000 clones, over 60% of them present only once. The rearrangement joins TRBV6-5 to TRBJ2-2; TRBD2 agrees at 8 bases. This TCR was recovered from an adult with an advanced solid tumor such as melanoma, head and neck, liver or kidney cancer. Specimen: CD4+ or CD8+ T cells sorted from blood, collected in a trial of the OX40 agonist ivuxolimab. The CDR3 region is CASSYRAGDHGELFF. The CDR3 region has the DNA TGTGCCAGCAGTTACCGAGCGGGAGATCACGGGGAGCTGTTTTTT.